These 18 T cell receptor beta chains came from one sample sequenced in a study of cytomegalovirus exposure and HLA in healthy donors. Primers included in the PCR were 60 Vbeta and 13 Jbeta primers. Some clones are missing from TCRdb's copy, which holds only in-frame ones; the method was immunoSEQ multiplex PCR. The repertoire holds 70,000 to 95,000 clones, around 80% seen once, with 2% to 2.5% in the top ten. Sequenced material: PBMCs. The receptors derive from a man aged 18 to 30 in good health and CMV-seronegative.

The genes are TRBV10-2 and TRBJ2-1, with D tentatively TRBD2 (6 bases). CDR3 length: 15 amino acids. Germline lookup yields CDR1 WSHSY and CDR2 SAAADI. Between the trimmed V and J ends, which lost 8 bases and 0 bases, there was a span of 14 bases. The CDR3 region has the DNA TGCGCCAGCGGGGTCCGGGACTCCTCCTACAATGAGCAGTTCTTC. Its translation is CASGVRDSSYNEQFF.

This clone was counted once. The chain combines TRBV5-1 with TRBJ2-1; 10 bases map to TRBD1. The germline V gene has CDR1 SGHRS and CDR2 YFSETQ. Trimming cost V 4 bases and J 10 bases; bases outside gene matches: 8. This CDR3 region has 14 residues. The CDR3 protein is CASSKGDRGAEQFF. CDR3 coding DNA: TGCGCCAGCAGCAAGGGGGACAGGGGAGCGGAGCAGTTCTTC.

Regarding this clone: The same CDR3 also results from other DNA sequences found in this sample. In DNA form, the CDR3 reads TGTGCCAGCAGTTTAACGGGGGGTACTGAAGCTTTCTTT. Protein sequence: CASSLTGGTEAFF. This rearrangement joins TRBV6-6 to TRBJ1-1; D might be TRBD1 (5 bases). Deletions cut 4 bases from V and 5 bases from J, with 11 bases between. The CDR3 runs 13 residues. CDR1 is MNHNY and CDR2 is SVGAGI in the germline V gene (reference sequence).

The J gene is TRBJ2-5, the V gene TRBV5-4; D gene unclear. Germline CDR1 reads SGHNT; CDR2 reads YYREEE (reference sequence). The V end lost 4 bases, the J end lost 6 bases, and 19 bases lay between the germline ends. The CDR3 loop spans 15 amino acids. This CDR3 is CASSPSSSPQQTQYF. CDR3 nucleotides: TGTGCCAGCAGCCCCAGTTCGTCCCCGCAACAGACCCAGTACTTC. Variable domain in full (rest from reference TRBV5-4 and TRBJ2-5): ETGVTQSPTHLIKTRGQQVTLRCSSQSGHNTVSWYQQALGQGPQFIFQYYREEENGRGNFPPRFSGLQFPNYSSELNVNALELDDSALYLCASSPSSSPQQTQYFGPGTRLLVL.

The V and J genes are TRBV7-3 and TRBJ1-6; D possibly corresponds to TRBD1 (5 bases). The germline gives CDR1 SGHTA, CDR2 FQGTGA. This CDR3 contains 15 residues. Trimming cost V 4 bases and J 7 bases, with 14 bases left between them. This chain's CDR3 is CASSSPSGGNSPLHF. The CDR3 DNA is TGTGCCAGCAGCTCCCCCTCGGGGGGAAATTCACCCCTCCACTTT.

J is TRBJ1-1 and V is TRBV27, with D possibly TRBD1 on 5 matching bases. Deletions cut 0 bases from V and 11 bases from J, with 13 bases between. This CDR3 is 13 amino acids long. Germline V gene data show CDR1 as MNHEY and CDR2 as SMNVEV (reference sequence). The CDR3 bases are TGTGCCAGCAGTTTATCCCGGGGGGTGGGGGCTTTCTTT. Translating it yields CASSLSRGVGAFF.

CDR3 in DNA: TGTGCCGGAGAGCATACAGGGAACTATGGCTACACCTTC. Translated, it gives CAGEHTGNYGYTF. The chain carries TRBV30 and TRBJ1-2; D may be TRBD1 (6 bases). In germline, CDR1 is GTSNPN, CDR2 SVGIG (reference sequence). The V end was cut by 8 bases, the J end by 2 bases, with 15 bases between. CDR3 length: 13 amino acids.

As for this clone: A junction boundary mismatches the germline segment, possibly from a read error. The chain employs TRBV7-9 and TRBJ2-7; tentative D call: TRBD1 (6 bases). This CDR3 region has 18 residues. Per the germline V gene, CDR1 is SEHNR and CDR2 is FQNEAQ (reference sequence). CDR3 DNA sequence: TGTTCCAGCAGCCTTCAGCACTTGGGGACACTCGATCCCTACGAGCAGTACTTC. Its protein product is CSSSLQHLGTLDPYEQYF.

This clone has just one count. V and J are TRBV6-5 and TRBJ2-1; D uncertain. V was shortened by 6 bases and J by 1 base, with 10 bases between the two germline ends. The CDR3 length is 14 residues. Germline CDR1 MNHEY, CDR2 SVGAGI. The chain's CDR3 is CASRSTQSYNEQFF. DNA of the CDR3: TGTGCCAGCAGGTCTACCCAATCCTACAATGAGCAGTTCTTC.

This chain uses TRBV2 with TRBJ1-1, with 7 bases identical to TRBD1. CDR3 length: 15 amino acids. After removal of 6 bases from V and 2 bases from J, the junction contained 9 bases not matched to a gene. In germline, CDR1 is SNHLY, CDR2 FYNNEI. The CDR3: CASRQRDSGNTEAFF. Written as DNA, the CDR3 is TGTGCCAGCAGGCAAAGGGACAGCGGTAACACTGAAGCTTTCTTT.

V is TRBV28 and J is TRBJ2-2; TRBD2 aligns across 12 bases. V was clipped by 3 bases and J by 4 bases; unmatched bases: 3. There are 16 residues in the CDR3. Germline CDR1 is MDHEN and CDR2 is SYDVKM. The CDR3 region is CASSLRLAGVTGELFF. The DNA for the CDR3 is TGTGCCAGCAGTTTGAGACTAGCGGGGGTCACCGGGGAGCTGTTTTTT. Filled out from reference TRBV28 and TRBJ2-2, the complete variable domain reads DVKVTQSSRYLVKRTGEKVFLECVQDMDHENMFWYRQDPGLGLRLIYFSYDVKMKEKGDIPEGYSVSREKKERFSLILESASTNQTSMYLCASSLRLAGVTGELFFGEGSRLTVL.

This clone was counted between two and nine times. J is TRBJ1-5 and V is TRBV27; D uncertain. This CDR3 is built from 15 residues. Per the germline V gene, CDR1 is MNHEY and CDR2 is SMNVEV (reference sequence). Trimming cost V 5 bases and J 2 bases, with 13 bases left between them. CDR3 bases: TGTGCCAGCAGTCCCCTCGGCGGGGGCAATCAGCCCCAGCATTTT. This codes for CASSPLGGGNQPQHF.

The chain links TRBV11-2 to TRBJ1-4, with TRBD1 identical over 7 bases. Trimming took 0 bases from V and 9 from J; bases not matched to a gene: 10. Germline lookup yields CDR1 SGHAT and CDR2 FQNNGV. The CDR3 spans 16 residues. DNA of the CDR3: TGTGCCAGCAGCTTAGAACTGGGACAGCCTGAGCAAAAACTGTTTTTT. This gives the protein CASSLELGQPEQKLFF.

This rearrangement joins TRBV10-3 to TRBJ2-5; TRBD1 agrees at 8 bases. CDR1 and CDR2 from the germline V gene are ENHRY and SYGVKD. Losses at the gene ends were 3 bases for V and 1 base for J; bases not matched to a gene: 13. The CDR3 runs 18 residues. The CDR3 sequence is CAISDRTGTGDLQETQYF. The CDR3 DNA is TGTGCCATCAGTGATCGAACCGGGACAGGTGACCTCCAAGAGACCCAGTACTTC.

The rearrangement uses TRBV6-1 and TRBJ2-1; 8 nucleotides agree with TRBD2. The J segment lost 5 bases and the V segment lost 8 bases, leaving 8 bases of the junction unmatched. Per the germline V gene, CDR1 is MNHNS and CDR2 is SASEGT. The CDR3 is made up of 14 amino acids. This chain's CDR3 is CASLSGIPHNEQFF. Here the CDR3 DNA reads TGTGCCAGCCTTAGCGGGATCCCTCACAATGAGCAGTTCTTC.

The chain employs TRBV7-2 and TRBJ2-3, with D tentatively TRBD2 (5 bases). Looked up from germline, CDR1 is SGHTA and CDR2 is FQGNSA. The germline V and J ends were trimmed by 4 bases and 0 bases, with 14 bases remaining between them. The CDR3 extends over 16 amino acids. CDR3 protein: CASSSGLRVSTDTQYF. Here the CDR3 DNA reads TGTGCCAGCAGCTCTGGACTGAGAGTTAGCACAGATACGCAGTATTTT.

This chain joins TRBV6-1 and TRBJ2-3, with 7 nucleotides matching TRBD1. Germline CDR1 is MNHNS and CDR2 is SASEGT. The CDR3 consists of 13 residues. Germline trimming cut 3 bases from V and 4 bases from J; bases unmatched to any gene: 1. CDR3 protein: CASSEGQPDTQYF. In DNA form, the CDR3 reads TGTGCCAGCAGTGAGGGACAGCCAGATACGCAGTATTTT.

V usage is TRBV5-5 and J usage is TRBJ2-1; 7 bases match TRBD1. J was trimmed by 8 bases and V by 4 bases; bases with no gene match: 15. The germline CDR1 and CDR2 sequences are SGHKS and YYEKEE (reference sequence). This CDR3 comprises 16 residues. The CDR3 nucleotides are TGTGCCAGCAGCAGCCGGACAGGTGCGGTTCGGGATGAGCAGTTCTTC. Protein: CASSSRTGAVRDEQFF.